The entry below gives a single TCR beta chain sequence along with its context. Its antigen is undetermined. This entry is derived from a study of shared clonotypes between healthy human individuals. General study results and limits: The four-donor shared clonotypes exceeded non-shared clonotypes in generation probability, with non-shared ones scoring lower. Despite large depth, rarefaction showed incomplete sorted-subset sequencing.

CDR3 length: 13 amino acids. Germline lookup yields CDR1 SQVTM and CDR2 ANQGSEA. The trim removed 4 bases at V and 5 bases at J, leaving 5 bases unmatched. Method: immunoSEQ multiplex PCR; TCRdb's copy keeps in-frame clones and lacks some. Here the sample spans roughly 1,000,000 clones, approximately 80% being singletons. It was into CD45RA+ naive and CD45RA-negative memory subsets that the CD4+ cells were split. Sequencing input: memory CD4+ T cells from PBMCs. Subset noted: CD45RA-negative fraction. The sequence was obtained from a man aged 18 to 29 in good health. Some clones in this sample may be carry-over from other donors' samples. V usage is TRBV29-1 and J usage is TRBJ2-5; 9 bases are a match to TRBD2. CDR3 loop: CSVVVAGGETQYF. As DNA, the CDR3 is TGCAGCGTTGTAGTGGCGGGAGGGGAGACCCAGTACTTC.